The present T cell receptor (beta chain) was sequenced within a study of neurological immune-mediated disorders (dated by TCRdb to the late 2010s). With respect to the entire study: Using UMI-based sequencing, the study compared peripheral blood TCR-beta repertoires from patients with HTLV-I-associated myelopathy (HAM/TSP), patients with multiple sclerosis, and healthy controls. The 90 to 110 TCR-beta libraries covered PBMC samples along with longitudinal samples, technical triplicates, and paired sorted CD4+ and CD8+ T-cell subsets. The cohort included approximately 68 subjects: approximately 15 with HAM/TSP, around 34 with multiple sclerosis, and 20 or so healthy controls.

What the study reported, not specific to this receptor: The highest TCR clonal expansion was observed in HAM/TSP patients, whereas the lowest was observed in MS patients, even when compared with healthy controls. Across subjects, expanded clones never shared an identical CDR3 amino acid sequence, which suggests that the TCR-beta repertoires in every group were private.

V is clipped by 0 bases and J by 6 bases, and the sequence between their germline boundaries is 18 bases long. The CDR3 covers 16 residues, taking in both the cysteine and the phenylalanine. The DNA shown is the 48-base CDR3, in frame from base 1. The CDR1 and CDR2 encoded by the germline V gene (reference sequence) are DFQATT and SNEGSKA. For the unsorted PBMC libraries, 2 million PBMCs were stored in RNAlater at -80 degrees C until RNA extraction and were used to generate the libraries. PBMCs were separated from peripheral blood using Ficoll-Hypaque density gradient centrifugation and then cryopreserved in liquid nitrogen. cDNA was synthesized by template-switch 5'RACE using a primer with a 10-nucleotide random unique molecular identifier that tagged each TCR transcript. Over 180 million TCR-beta sequences, covering 15-18 subjects, were produced in each sequencing run. The RNeasy kit was used to extract total RNA. The KAPA Real-time Library Amplification kit was used to amplify TCR-beta VDJ regions with primers targeting the TCR constant region and the 5'RACE anchor. Sample indexes and Illumina adaptors were added in a first PCR, after which library yield was increased in a second PCR. After Ampure bead purification, the roughly 650 bp TCR product was size-selected on a 2% E-gel SizeSelection system. Before pooling, library quality was assessed on a Bioanalyzer, concentration was determined with Qubit, and library quantification was performed with the Kapa Library Quantification kit. An Illumina HiSeq 2500 sequenced the libraries paired-end 2 x 150 bp. To increase sequence diversity, about 25-31% phiX was spiked into each library pool. In the source study's methods: The UMI-based MiGEC pipeline processed quality-filtered reads and removed over 75% of raw TCR sequences during error correction. VDJ genes were aligned to IMGT germline references, and clonotypes were defined by unique CDR3 amino acid sequence plus V-J genes. VDJtools evaluated clonal expansion, Shannon diversity and CDR3 relatedness (CalcPairwiseDistances, ClusterSamples); CLCbio workbench built phylogenetic trees. Expanded clones were defined as having at least 8 unique UMIs, based on coefficient-of-variation modelling across technical triplicates. The public reads were reprocessed in TCRdb via fastp at Q25 and MiXCR, keeping in-frame beta chains. Rows are unified per CDR3 protein, each entry keeping the most common DNA and genes. The V and J calls and clone size come from TCRdb's table, not from the authors' own analysis. A total of fewer than 65,000 distinct CDR3 sequences appear in this sample, approximately 10% of them only once. The biggest ten clones account for roughly 5% of the sample.

In its sample, this clonotype was seen many times. Its antigen specificity is not known. No much larger clonotype is one base removed from it; base qualities were not supplied. The specimen sequenced was PBMCs. The clonotype was recovered from an older man with HTLV-1-associated myelopathy (HAM/TSP). Recombination joined TRBV20-1 with TRBJ2-1; the D segment could be TRBD2, given 6 matching bases. The bases are TGCAGTGCTAGAGATTGGGGTAGCGGAGTTCTCAATGAGCAGTTCTTC. The translation is CSARDWGSGVLNEQFF.